The next 18 T cell receptor beta chains were all read from a single sample in a study of technical replicates of blood from a handful of donors. Profiling relied on immunoSEQ multiplex PCR, and the TCRdb table lists in-frame clones only, not all of them. The sample carries approximately 79,000 clones, around 90% recorded once. The sequencing sample was made of T cells isolated from PBMCs. These receptors originate from a human donor in good health.

The chain uses TRBV5-8 and TRBJ1-2; D unresolved. Germline V gene lookup returns CDR1 SGHTS and CDR2 YDEGEE. Trimming cost V 4 bases and J 6 bases, with 19 bases left between them. The CDR3 runs to 15 residues. DNA for the CDR3: TGTGCCAGCAGCGGGTCGTGGAGCCCAAAGGATGGCTACACCTTC. This gives the protein CASSGSWSPKDGYTF.

CDR3 DNA sequence: TGTGCCAGCAATCAGAGGGGGGGCGGGACTAGCACAGATACGCAGTATTTT. Its translation is CASNQRGGGTSTDTQYF. The V gene is TRBV27, the J gene TRBJ2-3, with D perhaps matching TRBD2 (7 bases). The CDR3 totals 17 residues. Germline loops: CDR1 MNHEY, CDR2 SMNVEV (reference sequence). Between the trimmed V and J ends, which lost 7 bases and 0 bases, there was a span of 20 bases.

The chain combines TRBV5-1 with TRBJ1-1; D perhaps matches TRBD1 (6 bases). CDR1 is SGHRS and CDR2 is YFSETQ in the germline V gene. This CDR3 is 13 amino acids long. V lost 2 bases and J lost 5, with 10 bases in between. CDR3 coding DNA: TGCGCCAGCAGCTTCAGGGGTGAAACTGAAGCTTTCTTT. It specifies CASSFRGETEAFF.

CDR3 residues: CASSDRGQGLGYGYTF. The CDR3 bases are TGTGCCAGCAGTGACCGAGGACAGGGGTTGGGCTATGGCTACACCTTC. This chain uses TRBV6-1 with TRBJ1-2, with 9 bases aligning to TRBD1. The CDR3 covers 16 residues. Germline CDR1 reads MNHNS; CDR2 reads SASEGT. After removal of 3 bases from V and 4 bases from J, the junction contained 9 bases not matched to a gene.

This clone was detected once. The chain is built from TRBV5-1 and TRBJ2-1, with TRBD2 as a possible D gene (6 bases). There are 17 residues in the CDR3. Per germline, CDR1 SGHRS and CDR2 YFSETQ. The V end lost 4 bases, the J end lost 1 base, and 18 bases lay between the germline ends. The CDR3 here is CASSGDLGGPSYNEQFF. CDR3 DNA sequence: TGCGCCAGCAGCGGAGACCTCGGAGGGCCGTCCTACAATGAGCAGTTCTTC.

This clone was seen only a few times. The chain couples TRBV9 to TRBJ1-1; no clear D gene. The V gene's germline CDR1 is SGDLS and CDR2 YYNGEE. The CDR3 contains 13 residues. V was pared by 0 bases and J by 0 bases, with 3 bases between. The CDR3 nucleotides read TGTGCCAGCAGCGTAGTAGTGAACACTGAAGCTTTCTTT. It is translated as CASSVVVNTEAFF.

The V call is TRBV20-1, the J call TRBJ2-2; D remains unclear. V was shortened by 4 bases and J by 7 bases, with 7 bases between the two germline ends. The CDR3 loop spans 11 amino acids. Germline V gene lookup returns CDR1 DFQATT and CDR2 SNEGSKA (reference sequence). DNA of the CDR3: TGCAGTGCTATTATAGACGGGGAGCTGTTTTTT. This gives the protein CSAIIDGELFF.

The chain links TRBV9 to TRBJ1-1; 7 bases agree with TRBD1. The CDR3 loop spans 14 amino acids. J gave up 5 bases and V 3 bases, and 7 bases lay outside the gene matches. Germline V gives CDR1 SGDLS, CDR2 YYNGEE. The CDR3 here is CASSGGTVGTEAFF. CDR3 nucleotides: TGTGCCAGCAGCGGGGGGACAGTCGGGACTGAAGCTTTCTTT.

The chain has TRBV5-1 and TRBJ2-1; 7 bases align to TRBD2. CDR1 is SGHRS and CDR2 is YFSETQ in the germline V gene. CDR3 length equals 14 residues. J lost 6 bases, V lost 0 bases, and 3 bases had no gene match. CDR3 DNA sequence: TGCGCCAGCAGCTTGGTGTGGGAGGGCAATGAGCAGTTCTTC. This translates into CASSLVWEGNEQFF.

This chain links TRBV29-1 with TRBJ1-1; 9 bases map to TRBD1. The V gene's germline CDR1 is SQVTM and CDR2 ANQGSEA. The J segment lost 1 base and the V segment lost 1 base, leaving 1 base of the junction unmatched. The CDR3 has 14 residues. CDR3 protein: CSVEAGQGNTEAFF. DNA of the CDR3: TGCAGCGTTGAAGCGGGACAGGGGAACACTGAAGCTTTCTTT. Supplemented by reference TRBV29-1 and TRBJ1-1, the full variable domain reads SAVISQKPSRDICQRGTSLTIQCQVDSQVTMMFWYRQQPGQSLTLIATANQGSEATYESGFVIDKFPISRPNLTFSTLTVSNMSPEDSSIYLCSVEAGQGNTEAFFGQGTRLTVV.

This rearrangement joins TRBV19 to TRBJ2-7; D possibly corresponds to TRBD1 (5 bases). V shed 4 bases and J shed 6 bases, with 10 bases lying between them. Per germline, CDR1 LNHDA and CDR2 SQIVND (reference sequence). CDR3 length: 12 amino acids. Here the CDR3 reads CASSSRAGEQYF. CDR3 nucleotide sequence: TGTGCCAGTAGTAGCAGGGCTGGCGAGCAGTACTTC.

The genes are TRBV7-2 and TRBJ1-4, with 8 bases lining up with TRBD1. The CDR3 extends over 17 amino acids. The trim removed 3 bases at V and 5 bases at J, leaving 11 bases unmatched. Germline values: CDR1 SGHTA, CDR2 FQGNSA. The CDR3, as DNA: TGTGCCAGCAGCTTTTCCCCAGGGACAGGCGCAAATGAAAAACTGTTTTTT. Translation: CASSFSPGTGANEKLFF.

This sequence joins TRBV4-2 and TRBJ2-7, with TRBD2 identical over 8 bases. Germline assignment: CDR1 LGHNA and CDR2 YNFKEQ. With V trimmed by 0 bases and J by 2 bases, 3 bases remained unmatched. This CDR3 contains 15 residues. This CDR3 is CASSQEGTSTYEQYF. CDR3 bases: TGTGCCAGCAGCCAAGAGGGGACTAGTACCTACGAGCAGTACTTC.

V usage is TRBV27 and J usage is TRBJ2-6; D gene ambiguous. Germline V gene data show CDR1 as MNHEY and CDR2 as SMNVEV (reference sequence). V was cut by 3 bases and J by 2 bases, with 14 bases left in between. The CDR3 covers 17 residues. The chain's CDR3 is CASSFRFSPAGANVLTF. The DNA for the CDR3 is TGTGCCAGCAGTTTCCGGTTCTCCCCGGCTGGGGCCAACGTCCTGACTTTC.

The chain combines TRBV5-6 with TRBJ1-2; 8 bases are shared with TRBD1. V was pared by 5 bases and J by 4 bases, with 4 bases of the junction left unmatched. Per the germline V gene, CDR1 is SGHDT and CDR2 is YYEEEE. CDR3 length: 13 amino acids. Here the CDR3 DNA reads TGTGCCAGCAGTTCAGGGGGCGTCTATGGCTACACCTTC. Its translation: CASSSGGVYGYTF.

The chain couples TRBV14 to TRBJ2-7; TRBD1 might be the D (5 bases). Germline CDR1 and CDR2: SGHDN and FVKESK. The CDR3 runs 14 residues. V dropped 1 base and J dropped 4 bases, with 11 bases sitting between them. Here the CDR3 reads CASSQGLGVYEQYF. Written as DNA, the CDR3 is TGTGCCAGCAGCCAAGGGTTAGGGGTTTACGAGCAGTACTTC. The full variable domain, completed using reference TRBV14 and TRBJ2-7, is EAGVTQFPSHSVIEKGQTVTLRCDPISGHDNLYWYRRVMGKEIKFLLHFVKESKQDESGMPNNRFLAERTGGTYSTLKVQPAELEDSGVYFCASSQGLGVYEQYFGPGTRLTVT.

The chain carries TRBV9 and TRBJ1-1, with 7 positions matching TRBD1. Trimming at V came to 0 bases and at J to 4 bases, leaving 3 bases not matched to a gene. Germline V lookup: CDR1 SGDLS, CDR2 YYNGEE. CDR3 length: 14 residues. In nucleotides, the CDR3 is TGTGCCAGCAGCGTAGAGACAGGGTCCACTGAAGCTTTCTTT. It yields the protein CASSVETGSTEAFF.

Note on this clone: One junction end disagrees with the germline gene, perhaps due to a read error. The chain couples TRBV10-3 to TRBJ2-3; no clear D gene. CDR3 size: 11 residues. Germline CDR1 ENHRY, CDR2 SYGVKD. The CDR3 reads CGPRFTDTQYF. CDR3 nucleotides: TGCGGCCCTAGATTCACAGATACGCAGTATTTT.